One and the same sample provided the 21 T cell receptor beta chains below, sequenced in a study of cytomegalovirus exposure and HLA in healthy donors. Both 60 Vbeta primers and 13 Jbeta primers went into the PCR. Sequencing was performed with immunoSEQ multiplex PCR; in TCRdb, only in-frame clones are kept and a portion is missing. The table lists 75,000 to 100,000 clones, over 65% of them singletons. Sequencing input: PBMCs. These TCRs come from a man in his 60s in good health and CMV-seropositive.

This clone was seen more than once but under ten times. The chain carries TRBV19 and TRBJ1-4; D is unclear. The CDR3 length is 15 residues. Germline assignment: CDR1 LNHDA and CDR2 SQIVND (reference sequence). The V and J ends lost 5 bases and 0 bases respectively, with 10 bases between them. CDR3: CASSASRATNEKLFF. In nucleotides, the CDR3 is TGTGCCAGTAGTGCTTCAAGAGCAACTAATGAAAAACTGTTTTTT.

This chain connects TRBV2 to TRBJ2-2; D is possibly TRBD2 (6 bases). The ends were cut back, 5 bases at V and 4 bases at J, with 17 bases in the middle. The CDR3 loop spans 16 amino acids. Germline V gene sequence: CDR1 SNHLY, CDR2 FYNNEI. CDR3 sequence: CASSKLALGSTGELFF. CDR3 in DNA: TGTGCCAGCAGTAAACTAGCCCTGGGAAGCACCGGGGAGCTGTTTTTT.

This clone turned up a few times. The V gene is TRBV5-4, the J gene TRBJ2-7; 9 nucleotides match TRBD1. Germline trimming cut 0 bases from V and 5 bases from J; bases unmatched to any gene: 6. The germline V gene encodes CDR1 SGHNT and CDR2 YYREEE (reference sequence). The CDR3 is 15 amino acids. For the CDR3, the DNA is TGTGCCAGCAGCTTGGTTGGACAGGGGTTTCACGAGCAGTACTTC. Its protein product is CASSLVGQGFHEQYF. Full variable domain (rest looked up from reference TRBV5-4 and TRBJ2-7): ETGVTQSPTHLIKTRGQQVTLRCSSQSGHNTVSWYQQALGQGPQFIFQYYREEENGRGNFPPRFSGLQFPNYSSELNVNALELDDSALYLCASSLVGQGFHEQYFGPGTRLTVT.

The chain is built from TRBV6-1 and TRBJ2-7; possible D gene TRBD1, 6 bases. The V end was cut by 2 bases, the J end by 2 bases, with 10 bases between. CDR1 is MNHNS and CDR2 is SASEGT in the germline V gene. The CDR3 covers 14 residues. Here the CDR3 DNA reads TGTGCCAGCAGTGAATGGAACAGGGCCTACGAGCAGTACTTC. It codes for CASSEWNRAYEQYF.

This clone occurred a few times. CDR3 in amino acids: CASRKTGTYEQYF. The CDR3 DNA is TGTGCCAGCAGGAAGACAGGTACCTACGAGCAGTACTTC. The chain carries TRBV2 and TRBJ2-7; TRBD1 is a possible D gene (6 bases). With 6 bases removed from V and 2 bases from J, the gap between germline ends came to 11 bases. CDR3 length equals 13 residues. Germline CDR1 and CDR2: SNHLY and FYNNEI.

In its sample, this clone was seen once. V gene TRBV6-5 combines with J gene TRBJ1-5; 7 nucleotides match TRBD1. With V trimmed by 0 bases and J by 5 bases, 4 bases remained unmatched. The CDR3 contains 15 residues. The germline gives CDR1 MNHEY, CDR2 SVGAGI. CDR3 sequence: CASSYSDRVDQPQHF. The CDR3 DNA sequence: TGTGCCAGCAGTTACTCCGACAGGGTCGATCAGCCCCAGCATTTT.

DNA of the CDR3: TGTGCCTGGAGTGATTTGGCAGGGCCCTATTCACCCCTCCACTTT. Translating gives CAWSDLAGPYSPLHF. The chain recombines TRBV30 with TRBJ1-6, with D tentatively TRBD1 (5 bases). V was cut by 1 base and J by 8 bases, with 15 bases left in between. The CDR3 length is 15 residues. CDR1 is GTSNPN and CDR2 is SVGIG in the germline V gene (reference sequence).

The V call is TRBV7-9, the J call TRBJ2-7, with D possibly TRBD1 on 6 matching bases. Germline V CDR1 and CDR2: SEHNR, FQNEAQ (reference sequence). The CDR3 runs 12 residues. The germline V and J ends were trimmed by 3 bases and 7 bases, with 10 bases remaining between them. The CDR3 nucleotides are TGTGCCAGCAGCTTGGCCGACAGGGAGCAGTACTTC. Amino acid sequence: CASSLADREQYF.

V is TRBV6-5 and J is TRBJ2-5, with D perhaps matching TRBD1 (6 bases). The CDR3 has 14 residues. Germline V lookup: CDR1 MNHEY, CDR2 SVGAGI. Trimming pared 6 bases from V and 1 base from J, leaving 12 bases between. Here the CDR3 DNA reads TGTGCCAGCAGCCGAGGACAGCGCCAAGAGACCCAGTACTTC. Translating it yields CASSRGQRQETQYF.

The chain joins TRBV7-9 to TRBJ2-7; D unclear. The germline V gene has CDR1 SEHNR and CDR2 FQNEAQ (reference sequence). V lost 5 bases and J lost 0, with 14 bases in between. The CDR3 length is 15 residues. Here the CDR3 DNA reads TGTGCCAGCAGCCCCCGACAAGGCCTCTCCTACGAGCAGTACTTC. It is translated as CASSPRQGLSYEQYF.

The chain has TRBV2 and TRBJ2-3; the D gene is possibly TRBD2 (6 bases). Per the germline V gene, CDR1 is SNHLY and CDR2 is FYNNEI. V was clipped by 5 bases and J by 2 bases, with 14 bases between them. This CDR3 is built from 15 residues. The CDR3: CASSSTGTFTDTQYF. Here the CDR3 DNA reads TGTGCCAGCAGTTCTACCGGGACTTTCACAGATACGCAGTATTTT.

This clone has a handful of counts. The chain combines TRBV4-2 with TRBJ1-5; D gene ambiguous. Germline V CDR1 and CDR2: LGHNA, YNFKEQ. The CDR3 runs 14 residues. With 0 bases removed from V and 4 bases from J, the gap between germline ends came to 7 bases. The CDR3 is CASSQEGRNQPQHF. The DNA of the CDR3 is TGTGCCAGCAGCCAAGAGGGCAGGAATCAGCCCCAGCATTTT.

The chain has TRBV25-1 and TRBJ2-7; the D is unclear. The V and J ends lost 5 bases and 1 base respectively, with 12 bases between them. The length of the CDR3 is 14 residues. CDR1 and CDR2 from the germline V gene are MGHDK and SYGVNS. The DNA for the CDR3 is TGTGCCAGCAGTCCAAATACAGCATCCTACGAGCAGTACTTC. This encodes CASSPNTASYEQYF.

This clone was found once. The V and J genes are TRBV5-5 and TRBJ1-6; 8 nucleotides match TRBD1. This CDR3 contains 15 residues. Germline V gene sequence: CDR1 SGHKS, CDR2 YYEKEE (reference sequence). V was pared by 2 bases and J by 4 bases, with 2 bases of the junction left unmatched. CDR3 sequence reads: CASSFDRGYNSPLHF. The CDR3 region has the DNA TGTGCCAGCAGCTTCGACAGGGGATATAATTCACCCCTCCACTTT.

The rearrangement joins TRBV7-9 to TRBJ2-5; tentative D call: TRBD2 (6 bases). The CDR3 contains 12 residues. The germline V gene encodes CDR1 SEHNR and CDR2 FQNEAQ (reference sequence). Trimming left V 8 bases short and J 2 bases short, with 9 bases between. The CDR3 sequence is CASRGTQETQYF. The CDR3 DNA reads as TGTGCCAGCCGAGGGACTCAAGAGACCCAGTACTTC.

The gene calls are TRBV7-8 and TRBJ2-2; weak D call: TRBD1 (5 bases). V lost 3 bases and J 0 bases, leaving 8 bases between the germline ends. This CDR3 is 15 amino acids long. Germline assignment: CDR1 SGHVS and CDR2 FQNEAQ. The CDR3 nucleotides read TGTGCCAGCAGCTTGGACAACCCGAACACCGGGGAGCTGTTTTTT. Its translation: CASSLDNPNTGELFF.

The V gene is TRBV29-1, the J gene TRBJ2-1, with D perhaps TRBD2 (7 bases). The germline gives CDR1 SQVTM, CDR2 ANQGSEA. Trimming pared 7 bases from V and 13 bases from J, leaving 14 bases between. The CDR3 runs to 10 residues. The CDR3 DNA reads as TGCAGCGGGGGGGGCACCCCCCAGTTCTTC. This codes for CSGGGTPQFF.

The chain combines TRBV6-6 with TRBJ2-7; D may be TRBD2 (6 bases). The CDR3 is 14 residues long. Trimming took off 0 bases at V and 6 bases at J, with 12 bases between the two ends. Germline CDR1 reads MNHNY; CDR2 reads SVGAGI (reference sequence). For the CDR3, the DNA is TGTGCCAGCAGTTACTCGGGAGGACTCGGCGAGCAGTACTTC. Its protein is CASSYSGGLGEQYF.

The V call is TRBV7-6, the J call TRBJ2-5; TRBD1 agrees at 10 bases. The CDR3 has 16 residues. The junction had 9 bases not matched to a gene; V was cut back by 4 bases and J by 4 bases. The germline V gene has CDR1 SGHVS and CDR2 FNYEAQ. Here the CDR3 reads CASSSRQGASIETQYF. The CDR3 nucleotides are TGTGCCAGCAGCTCCCGACAGGGGGCTTCGATAGAGACCCAGTACTTC.

Remarks on this clone: An end of the junction does not agree with germline; a read error may underlie this. The chain has TRBV7-9 and TRBJ2-1, with 7 bases matching TRBD2. Germline lookup yields CDR1 SEHNR and CDR2 FQNEAQ (reference sequence). This CDR3 is 15 amino acids long. The CDR3 DNA follows: TGTGCCAGCAGCCTAGCGGTGGGGCCCTACAATGAGCAGTTCTTC. It encodes CASSLAVGPYNEQFF.

V and J are TRBV19 and TRBJ2-7; 8 bases are shared with TRBD1. J gave up 4 bases and V 1 base, and 3 bases lay outside the gene matches. Germline V CDR1 and CDR2: LNHDA, SQIVND (reference sequence). This CDR3 region has 14 residues. CDR3 nucleotides: TGTGCCAGTAGTATAGCAGGGGGCGGTTACGAGCAGTACTTC. Protein product: CASSIAGGGYEQYF.